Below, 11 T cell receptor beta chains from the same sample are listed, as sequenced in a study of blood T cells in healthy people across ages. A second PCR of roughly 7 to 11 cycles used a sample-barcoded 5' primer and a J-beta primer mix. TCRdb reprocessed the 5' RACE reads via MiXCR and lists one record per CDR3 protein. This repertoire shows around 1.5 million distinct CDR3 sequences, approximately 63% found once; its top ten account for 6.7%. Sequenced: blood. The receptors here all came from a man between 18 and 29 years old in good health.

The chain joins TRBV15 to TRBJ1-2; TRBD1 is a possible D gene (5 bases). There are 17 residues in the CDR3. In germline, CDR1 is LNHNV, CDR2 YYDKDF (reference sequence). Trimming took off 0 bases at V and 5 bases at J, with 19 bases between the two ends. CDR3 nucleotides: TGTGCCACCAGCAGAGATCGCGACAGAGGCTTCGCTTATGGCTACACCTTC. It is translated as CATSRDRDRGFAYGYTF.

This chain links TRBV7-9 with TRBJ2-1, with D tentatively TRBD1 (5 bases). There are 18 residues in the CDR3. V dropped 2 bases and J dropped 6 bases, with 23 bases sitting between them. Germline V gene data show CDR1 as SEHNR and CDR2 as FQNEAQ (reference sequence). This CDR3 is CASSLTGIGQGRGNEQFF. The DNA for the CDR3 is TGTGCCAGCAGCTTAACCGGAATCGGGCAGGGTCGAGGCAATGAGCAGTTCTTC.

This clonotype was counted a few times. The CDR3 region is CSVLETGENYGYTF. Written as DNA, the CDR3 is TGCAGCGTACTCGAGACAGGGGAGAACTATGGCTACACCTTC. This chain uses TRBV29-1 with TRBJ1-2, with TRBD1 matching over 8 bases. Per the germline V gene, CDR1 is SQVTM and CDR2 is ANQGSEA. The CDR3 is 14 residues long. V lost 6 bases to trimming and J lost 2 bases; unmatched junction nucleotides: 8.

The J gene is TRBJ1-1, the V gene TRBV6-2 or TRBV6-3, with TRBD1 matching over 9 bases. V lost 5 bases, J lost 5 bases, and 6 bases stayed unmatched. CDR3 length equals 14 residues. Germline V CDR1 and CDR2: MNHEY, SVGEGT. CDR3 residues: CASSPRDRVTEAFF. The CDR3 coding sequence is TGTGCCAGCAGTCCCCGGGACAGGGTTACTGAAGCTTTCTTT.

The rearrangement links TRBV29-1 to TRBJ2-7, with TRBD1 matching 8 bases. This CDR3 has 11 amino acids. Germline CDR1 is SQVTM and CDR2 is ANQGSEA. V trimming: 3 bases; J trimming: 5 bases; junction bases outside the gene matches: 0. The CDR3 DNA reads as TGCAGCGTTGAGGACAGGGACGAGCAGTACTTC. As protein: CSVEDRDEQYF.

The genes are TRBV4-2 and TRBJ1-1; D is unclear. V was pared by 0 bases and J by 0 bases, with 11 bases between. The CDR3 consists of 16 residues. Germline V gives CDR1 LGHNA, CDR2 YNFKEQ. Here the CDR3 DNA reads TGTGCCAGCAGCCAAGATGTGTACAGAGTGAACACTGAAGCTTTCTTT. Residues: CASSQDVYRVNTEAFF.

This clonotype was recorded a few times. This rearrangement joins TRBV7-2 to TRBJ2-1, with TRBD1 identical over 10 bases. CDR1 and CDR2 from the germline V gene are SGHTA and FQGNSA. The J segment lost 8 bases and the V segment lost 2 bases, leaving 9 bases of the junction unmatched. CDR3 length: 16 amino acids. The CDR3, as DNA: TGTGCCAGCAGCTTAAACAACCCCGGGACAGGGGATGAGCAGTTCTTC. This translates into CASSLNNPGTGDEQFF.

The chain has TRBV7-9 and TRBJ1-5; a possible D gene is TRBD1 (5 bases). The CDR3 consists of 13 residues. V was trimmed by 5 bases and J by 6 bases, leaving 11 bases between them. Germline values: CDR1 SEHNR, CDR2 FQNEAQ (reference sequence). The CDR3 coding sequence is TGTGCCAGCAGCCGGGACTCTCGTCAGCCCCAGCATTTT. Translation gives CASSRDSRQPQHF.

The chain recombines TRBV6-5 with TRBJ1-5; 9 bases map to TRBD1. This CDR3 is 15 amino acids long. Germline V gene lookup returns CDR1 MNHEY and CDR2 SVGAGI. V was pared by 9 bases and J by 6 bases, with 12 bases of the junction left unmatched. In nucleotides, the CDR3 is TGTGCCAGTCAGGCCCAGACAGGGGGACGTCAGCCCCAGCATTTT. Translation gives CASQAQTGGRQPQHF.

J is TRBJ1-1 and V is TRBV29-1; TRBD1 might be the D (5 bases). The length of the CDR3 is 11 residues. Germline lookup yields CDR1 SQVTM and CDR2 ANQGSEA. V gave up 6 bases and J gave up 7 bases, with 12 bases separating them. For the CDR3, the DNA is TGCAGCGTAGAGGGACCAGTTGAAGCTTTCTTT. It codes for CSVEGPVEAFF.

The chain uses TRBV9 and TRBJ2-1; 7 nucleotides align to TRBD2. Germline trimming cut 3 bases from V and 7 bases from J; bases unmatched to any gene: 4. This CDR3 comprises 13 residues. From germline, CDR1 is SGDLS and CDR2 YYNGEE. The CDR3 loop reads CASSEYSGNEQFF. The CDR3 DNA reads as TGTGCCAGCAGCGAATATAGCGGGAATGAGCAGTTCTTC.